This T cell receptor beta chain appears in the sequencing data of a study of blood T cells in healthy people across ages. This CDR3 spans 13 amino acids. Germline V gene data show CDR1 as LGHNA and CDR2 as YNFKEQ. Study results and limitations: A strong correlation was found between TCR beta diversity and the percentage of naive T cells.

In the case of this clonotype: The antigen is undetermined.

Through a sample-barcoded 5' primer and a J-beta primer mix, a second PCR was run for roughly 6 to 11 cycles. TCRdb processed the 5' RACE reads anew with MiXCR; each CDR3 protein has one entry. The sample holds roughly 800,000 distinct CDR3 sequences, roughly 25% seen once. This sample was also put to use in a study of T cells of mothers and their children.

The receptor was derived from a boy between 10 and 17 years old in good health. The rearrangement uses TRBV4-2 and TRBJ2-5; possible D gene TRBD2, 5 bases. The tail of the sequence fits TRBJ2-1 better, so the J call may be wrong. Sample: blood. The CDR3 DNA reads as TGTGCCAGCAGCCATTCTAGCCGGGATGAGCAGTTCTTC. It yields the protein CASSHSSRDEQFF.